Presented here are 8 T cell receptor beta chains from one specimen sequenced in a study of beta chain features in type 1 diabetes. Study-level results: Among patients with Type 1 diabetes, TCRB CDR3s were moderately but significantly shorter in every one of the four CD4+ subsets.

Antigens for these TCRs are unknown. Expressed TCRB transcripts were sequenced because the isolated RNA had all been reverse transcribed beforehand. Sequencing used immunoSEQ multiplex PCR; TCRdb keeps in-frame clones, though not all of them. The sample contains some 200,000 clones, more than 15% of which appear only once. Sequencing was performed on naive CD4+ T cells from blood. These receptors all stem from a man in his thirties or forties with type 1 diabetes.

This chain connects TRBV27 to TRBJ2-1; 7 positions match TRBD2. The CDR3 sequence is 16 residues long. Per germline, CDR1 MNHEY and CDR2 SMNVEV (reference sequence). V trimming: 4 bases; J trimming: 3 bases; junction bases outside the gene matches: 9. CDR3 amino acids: CASSSPTSAFYNEQFF. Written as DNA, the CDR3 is TGTGCCAGCAGTTCCCCTACTAGCGCATTCTACAATGAGCAGTTCTTC.

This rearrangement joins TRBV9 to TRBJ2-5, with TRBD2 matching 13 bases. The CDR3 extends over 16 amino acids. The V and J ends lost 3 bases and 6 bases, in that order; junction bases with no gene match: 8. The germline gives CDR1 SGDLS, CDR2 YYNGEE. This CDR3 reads CASSGLAGGTIQTQYF. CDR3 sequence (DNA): TGTGCCAGCAGCGGACTAGCGGGAGGAACGATCCAGACCCAGTACTTC.

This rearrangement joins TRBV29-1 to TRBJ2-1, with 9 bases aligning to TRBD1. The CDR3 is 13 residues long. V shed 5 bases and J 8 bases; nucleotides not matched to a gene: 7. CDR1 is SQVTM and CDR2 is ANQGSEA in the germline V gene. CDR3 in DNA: TGCAGCGTTTCACAGGGGGCTGAGGATGAGCAGTTCTTC. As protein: CSVSQGAEDEQFF.

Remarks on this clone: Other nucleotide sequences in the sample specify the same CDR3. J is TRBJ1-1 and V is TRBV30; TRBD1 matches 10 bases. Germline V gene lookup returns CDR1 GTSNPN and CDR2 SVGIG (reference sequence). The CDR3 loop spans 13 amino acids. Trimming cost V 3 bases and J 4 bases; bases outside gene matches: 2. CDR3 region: CAWRGQGSTEAFF. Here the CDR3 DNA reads TGTGCCTGGAGGGGACAGGGGTCCACTGAAGCTTTCTTT.

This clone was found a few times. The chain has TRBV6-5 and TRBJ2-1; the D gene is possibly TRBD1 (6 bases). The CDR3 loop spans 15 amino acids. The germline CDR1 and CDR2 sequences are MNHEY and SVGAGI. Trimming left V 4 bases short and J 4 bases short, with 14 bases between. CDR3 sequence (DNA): TGTGCCAGCAGTTTCCCAGGGGCACAATACAATGAGCAGTTCTTC. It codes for CASSFPGAQYNEQFF.

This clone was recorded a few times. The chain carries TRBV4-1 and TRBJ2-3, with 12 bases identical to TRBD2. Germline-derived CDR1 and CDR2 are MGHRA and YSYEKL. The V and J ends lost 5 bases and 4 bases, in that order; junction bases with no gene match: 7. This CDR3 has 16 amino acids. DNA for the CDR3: TGCGCCAGCAGCGCCCCCCTAGCGGGAGGGGCAGATACGCAGTATTTT. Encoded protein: CASSAPLAGGADTQYF.

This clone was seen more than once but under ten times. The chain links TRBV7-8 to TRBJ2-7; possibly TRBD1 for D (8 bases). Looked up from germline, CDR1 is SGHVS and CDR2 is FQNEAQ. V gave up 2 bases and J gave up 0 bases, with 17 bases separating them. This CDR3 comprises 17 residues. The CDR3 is CASSLSWTGRVSYEQYF. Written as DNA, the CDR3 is TGTGCCAGCAGCTTAAGCTGGACAGGGAGGGTCTCCTACGAGCAGTACTTC.

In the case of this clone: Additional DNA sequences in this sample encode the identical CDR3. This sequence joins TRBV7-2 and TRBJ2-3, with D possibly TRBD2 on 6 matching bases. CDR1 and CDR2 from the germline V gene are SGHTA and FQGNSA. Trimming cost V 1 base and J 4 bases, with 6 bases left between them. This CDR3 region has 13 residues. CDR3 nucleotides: TGTGCCAGCAGCTTAGGGGGGGCAGATACGCAGTATTTT. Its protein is CASSLGGADTQYF.